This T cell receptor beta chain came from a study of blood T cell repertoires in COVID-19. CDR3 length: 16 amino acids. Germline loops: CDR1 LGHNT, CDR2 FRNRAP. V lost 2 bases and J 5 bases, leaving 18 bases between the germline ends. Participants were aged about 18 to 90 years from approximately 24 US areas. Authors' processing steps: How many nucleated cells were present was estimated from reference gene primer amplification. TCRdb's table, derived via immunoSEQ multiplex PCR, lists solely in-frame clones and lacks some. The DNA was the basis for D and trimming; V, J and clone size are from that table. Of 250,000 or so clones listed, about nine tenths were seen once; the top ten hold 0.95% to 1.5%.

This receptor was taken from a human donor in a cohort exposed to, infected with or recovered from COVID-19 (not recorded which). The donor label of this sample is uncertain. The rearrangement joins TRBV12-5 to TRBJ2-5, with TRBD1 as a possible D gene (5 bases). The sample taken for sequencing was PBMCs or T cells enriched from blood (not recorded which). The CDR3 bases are TGTGCTAGTGGTTTGTATGGTGGATTGGGGCAGGAGACCCAGTACTTC. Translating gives CASGLYGGLGQETQYF.